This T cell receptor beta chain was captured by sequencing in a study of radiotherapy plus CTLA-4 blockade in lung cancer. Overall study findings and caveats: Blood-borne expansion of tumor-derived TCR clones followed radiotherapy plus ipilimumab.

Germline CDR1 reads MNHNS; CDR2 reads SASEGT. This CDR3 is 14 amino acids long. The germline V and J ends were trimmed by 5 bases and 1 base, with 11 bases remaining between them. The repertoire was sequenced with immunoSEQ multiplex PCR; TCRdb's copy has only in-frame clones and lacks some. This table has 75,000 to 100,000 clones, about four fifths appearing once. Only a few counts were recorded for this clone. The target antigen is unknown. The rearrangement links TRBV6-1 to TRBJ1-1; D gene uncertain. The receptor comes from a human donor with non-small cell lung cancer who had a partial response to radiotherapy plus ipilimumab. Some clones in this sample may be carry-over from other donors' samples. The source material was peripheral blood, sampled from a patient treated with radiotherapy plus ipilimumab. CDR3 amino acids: CASSYAEGNTEAFF. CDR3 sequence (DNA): TGTGCCAGCAGTTATGCAGAGGGGAACACTGAAGCTTTCTTT.